This TCR beta chain was profiled in a study of blood T cell repertoires in COVID-19 (dated by TCRdb to about 2020). Study-level background: Samples covering the acute and convalescent phases of COVID-19 were provided by collaborators in the United States, Italy and Spain. The dataset comprised deeply sampled blood TCRbeta repertoires from subjects exposed to, actively infected with, or recovered from COVID-19. The sample metadata nearly always contained a de-identified subject ID, COVID-19 status, age in years and sex. Samples were obtained from the ongoing ImmuneRACE study (first 160 participants) and from about 1,300 subjects provided by 6 global collaborators. The repertoires were released in a freely available public database intended as a resource for research on the immune response to SARS-CoV-2. The prospective study material was composed of cDNA or gDNA derived from T cells, B-cell-depleted T cells, or PBMCs. Where HLA class I and class II types were available, the types were taken from metadata supplied by the sample provider, not from assay-based typing. What the research found in general, with its limitations: The quantity of clinical and demographic metadata differed by source and by participant and was supplied without curation.

TCRbeta CDR3 regions were amplified from genomic DNA by means of the immunoSEQ Assay, a bias-controlled multiplex PCR. As for the authors' bioinformatics: Within the assay, amplification of reference gene primers was used to estimate how many nucleated cells each sample contained. To quantify the absolute abundance of each unique TCRbeta CDR3 rearrangement, sequence reads were collapsed and filtered. For each sample, productive Simpson clonality was calculated by taking the square root of Simpson's diversity index across productive rearrangements. TCRdb limited this immuneACCESS table to in-frame rearrangements with V and J called. A share of clones is missing; checked studies link under half to unresolved V genes, and the rest is unexplained. That table is the source of V, J and clone size, and D and trimming were worked out from the DNA. Across this sample there are about 170,000 clones, with about 85% seen only once. The ten largest clones add up to around 13% of the sample.

One collaborating source in Seattle enrolled patients during active infection and followed them longitudinally through the course of disease. The collaborating institutions used their own protocols to collect whole blood in K2EDTA tubes. For TCRbeta analysis, collaborators shipped samples as frozen whole blood, isolated PBMCs, or DNA extracted from either of those sample types. This clone was recorded only once. What this receptor recognizes is not known. Base quality data are lacking; no much larger clone is found one base away. Measured from the cysteine to the phenylalanine, the CDR3 is 16 residues long. The read is trimmed to its CDR3 DNA, 48 bases read in frame from base 1. In the germline V gene, CDR1 corresponds to KGHDR and CDR2 to SFDVKD. Ends trimmed: V by 4 bases, J by 4 bases; bases unmatched to a gene: 7.

Recombination connected TRBV24-1 to TRBJ2-2, and 8 bases in between align with TRBD1. Sequenced material: peripheral blood. The sequence derives from a woman in her seventies with COVID-19, enrolled during active disease. This receptor carries the CDR3 CATSDTGGSGTGELFF. The DNA sequence reads TGTGCCACCAGTGACACAGGGGGATCGGGCACCGGGGAGCTGTTTTTT.